This T cell receptor (beta chain) is from a study of T cells in Graves' hyperthyroidism and ophthalmopathy. The CDR3 has 14 residues. Germline loops: CDR1 DFQATT, CDR2 SNEGSKA (reference sequence). Trimming cost V 3 bases and J 3 bases, with 15 bases left between them. Amplification of TCR beta CDR3 regions used RNA as the template. Initially, a first-round RT-PCR of the TCR CDR3 employed the HTBI primer set. TCRdb passed the multiplex PCR reads through MiXCR, listing each CDR3 protein once. Among some 800,000 distinct CDR3 sequences listed, 38% were seen once. V gene TRBV20-1 combines with J gene TRBJ2-7; D could derive from TRBD1 or TRBD2 (5 bases each). The sample was blood. This TCR was recovered from a man younger than 30 with Graves' hyperthyroidism. CDR3 region: CSASAGTNSYEQYF. DNA for the CDR3: TGCAGTGCTAGCGCCGGGACCAATAGCTACGAGCAGTACTTC.